This T cell receptor beta chain derives from a study of prognosis after radiotherapy for stage I lung cancer. Germline-derived CDR1 and CDR2 are MNHNS and SASEGT. The germline V and J ends were trimmed by 7 bases and 7 bases, with 19 bases remaining between them. This CDR3 is built from 14 residues. Amplification of TCR beta CDR3 from genomic DNA used two-round multiplex PCR. For every TRBV and TRBJ gene, a specific primer was used in first-round PCR. Via MiXCR, TCRdb re-called the multiplex PCR reads, giving one row per CDR3 protein. The sample holds fewer than 25,000 distinct CDR3 sequences, roughly 39% seen once. In its sample, this clonotype was seen a few times. A much larger clonotype is one base distant, so this may be a read error.

The TCR sequence derives from a donor aged 50 or older with non-small cell lung cancer. This sequence joins TRBV6-1 and TRBJ1-2; weak D call: TRBD1 (6 bases). The sample here was PBMCs, taken before or after stereotactic body radiation therapy (not recorded which). The CDR3 DNA is TGTGCCAGCATCCGCTCGCCCAGGGGCATTGGCTACACCTTC. Translation gives CASIRSPRGIGYTF.